The 27 T cell receptor beta chains below were found in one sample sequenced in a study of CD8+ T cells in alopecia areata. Sample treatment: oral pan-JAK inhibitor, 5-10 mg twice daily. Extraction of RNA preceded its reverse transcription into cDNA, which served as the sequencing template. Sequencing used immunoSEQ multiplex PCR; TCRdb keeps in-frame clones, though not all of them. In the table there are 200,000 or so clones, more than 45% of which are singletons. This sample comprised CD4+ T cells sorted from blood, obtained at week 24, from a patient treated with tofacitinib. All receptors derive from a human donor with alopecia areata.

J is TRBJ2-6 and V is TRBV9, with D unclear. CDR3 length: 14 amino acids. V lost 1 base, J lost 0 bases, and 2 bases lay in between. Germline V gene lookup returns CDR1 SGDLS and CDR2 YYNGEE. In DNA, the CDR3 is TGTGCCAGCAGCGTACTCTCTGGGGCCAACGTCCTGACTTTC. This gives the protein CASSVLSGANVLTF. Supplemented by reference TRBV9 and TRBJ2-6, the full variable domain reads DSGVTQTPKHLITATGQRVTLRCSPRSGDLSVYWYQQSLDQGLQFLIQYYNGEERAKGNILERFSAQQFPDLHSELNLSSLELGDSALYFCASSVLSGANVLTFGAGSRLTVL.

V is TRBV6-5 and J is TRBJ2-7; D is possibly TRBD1 (6 bases). The CDR3 sequence is 13 residues long. The V end was cut by 5 bases, the J end by 5 bases, with 13 bases between. Germline V gene sequence: CDR1 MNHEY, CDR2 SVGAGI. CDR3 protein: CASSQQGWHEQYF. CDR3 in DNA: TGTGCCAGCAGTCAACAGGGTTGGCACGAGCAGTACTTC.

The chain couples TRBV10-3 to TRBJ2-1; tentatively, D is TRBD1 or TRBD2 (6 bases each). Trimming took 7 bases from V and 6 from J, leaving 13 bases between them. CDR1 and CDR2 (germline): ENHRY, SYGVKD. The CDR3 is 13 amino acids. For the CDR3, the DNA is TGTGCCATCAATGGAGGGGGGCCCAATGAGCAGTTCTTC. Amino acid sequence: CAINGGGPNEQFF.

The chain carries TRBV2 and TRBJ2-5; 7 positions agree with TRBD1. The CDR3 consists of 15 residues. V lost 4 bases to trimming and J lost 1 base; unmatched junction nucleotides: 6. Germline lookup yields CDR1 SNHLY and CDR2 FYNNEI. DNA of the CDR3: TGTGCCAGCAGTGCTACCGGGACAGTCCAAGAGACCCAGTACTTC. Amino acid sequence: CASSATGTVQETQYF.

The chain carries TRBV5-1 and TRBJ2-5; TRBD1 aligns across 9 bases. This CDR3 has 14 residues. J lost 5 bases, V lost 4 bases, and 6 bases had no gene match. CDR1 is SGHRS and CDR2 is YFSETQ in the germline V gene. The CDR3 region is CASSLQGAPETQYF. CDR3 DNA: TGCGCCAGCAGCCTACAGGGGGCGCCGGAGACCCAGTACTTC.

V gene TRBV6-5 combines with J gene TRBJ1-1; TRBD1 aligns across 7 bases. V shed 2 bases, J shed 6 bases, and the junction held 6 bases outside the gene matches. Germline CDR1 is MNHEY and CDR2 is SVGAGI. This CDR3 is built from 14 residues. CDR3 protein: CASSYETGSSEAFF. CDR3 nucleotide sequence: TGTGCCAGCAGTTACGAGACAGGGTCTTCTGAAGCTTTCTTT.

The V gene is TRBV19, the J gene TRBJ1-2; TRBD1 aligns across 7 bases. The CDR3 consists of 12 residues. Trimming removed 6 bases from V and 4 bases from J; junction bases left unmatched: 2. Per germline, CDR1 LNHDA and CDR2 SQIVND (reference sequence). The CDR3 DNA sequence: TGTGCCAGTAGGGGACAGTTCTATGGCTACACCTTC. Translated, it gives CASRGQFYGYTF.

This clone has a single count. V usage is TRBV7-2 and J usage is TRBJ2-1, with D hard to call. V was clipped by 5 bases and J by 7 bases, with 12 bases between them. The CDR3 spans 13 residues. CDR1 is SGHTA, CDR2 FQGNSA, per germline. The CDR3 region is CASSHYDKNEQFF. CDR3 DNA sequence: TGTGCCAGCAGCCACTATGACAAGAATGAGCAGTTCTTC.

CDR3 residues: CASSTRASTDTQYF. For the CDR3, the DNA is TGCGCCAGCAGCACCAGGGCTAGCACAGATACGCAGTATTTT. The rearrangement joins TRBV5-1 to TRBJ2-3; possible D gene TRBD1, 5 bases. This CDR3 is 14 amino acids long. V lost 4 bases and J 0 bases, leaving 9 bases between the germline ends. Germline V gene sequence: CDR1 SGHRS, CDR2 YFSETQ. Full variable domain (outside the CDR3, taken from reference TRBV5-1 and TRBJ2-3): KAGVTQTPRYLIKTRGQQVTLSCSPISGHRSVSWYQQTPGQGLQFLFEYFSETQRNKGNFPGRFSGRQFSNSRSEMNVSTLELGDSALYLCASSTRASTDTQYFGPGTRLTVL.

The chain joins TRBV5-4 to TRBJ2-3, with TRBD2 matching 15 bases. The germline V gene has CDR1 SGHNT and CDR2 YYREEE (reference sequence). With 3 bases clipped from V and 4 bases from J, the junction kept 3 bases outside the gene matches. The CDR3 has 16 amino acids. The CDR3 region is CASSSGLAGGSDTQYF. The CDR3 bases are TGTGCCAGCAGCTCGGGACTAGCGGGAGGATCAGATACGCAGTATTTT.

The chain uses TRBV4-1 and TRBJ2-3, with 8 positions matching TRBD1. The CDR3 loop spans 17 amino acids. J lost 0 bases, V lost 0 bases, and 5 bases had no gene match. The germline CDR1 and CDR2 sequences are MGHRA and YSYEKL. The CDR3 is CASSQDPGQASTDTQYF. For the CDR3, the DNA is TGCGCCAGCAGCCAAGATCCGGGACAGGCTAGCACAGATACGCAGTATTTT.

The V gene is TRBV6-6, the J gene TRBJ1-2, with D perhaps matching TRBD1 (6 bases). Per germline, CDR1 MNHNY and CDR2 SVGAGI (reference sequence). The CDR3 contains 13 residues. The V gene lost 4 bases and the J gene lost 4 bases, with 10 bases spanning the gap. CDR3: CASSSAGAYGYTF. The CDR3 bases are TGTGCCAGCAGTTCCGCGGGGGCCTATGGCTACACCTTC.

The sample holds a few counts of this clone. The CDR3 loop is CASRAGQGGNNEKLFF. Here the CDR3 DNA reads TGTGCCAGCAGAGCGGGACAGGGCGGGAATAATGAAAAACTGTTTTTT. This chain uses TRBV2 with TRBJ1-4; 9 bases match TRBD1. V was pared by 6 bases and J by 4 bases, with 9 bases of the junction left unmatched. The CDR3 covers 16 residues. CDR1 and CDR2 (germline): SNHLY, FYNNEI.

J is TRBJ1-1 and V is TRBV7-2; no firm D call. The V end lost 5 bases, the J end lost 4 bases, and 11 bases lay between the germline ends. Germline CDR1 reads SGHTA; CDR2 reads FQGNSA. The CDR3 loop spans 13 amino acids. The CDR3 sequence is CASSASDGTEAFF. The CDR3 DNA reads TGTGCCAGCAGCGCTAGCGACGGCACTGAAGCTTTCTTT. Supplemented by reference TRBV7-2 and TRBJ1-1, the full variable domain reads GAGVSQSPSNKVTEKGKDVELRCDPISGHTALYWYRQSLGQGLEFLIYFQGNSAPDKSGLPSDRFSAERTGGSVSTLTIQRTQQEDSAVYLCASSASDGTEAFFGQGTRLTVV.

This clone turned up a few times. This chain connects TRBV6-5 to TRBJ2-1, with D tentatively TRBD2 (5 bases). Germline V gene data show CDR1 as MNHEY and CDR2 as SVGAGI. V was trimmed by 5 bases and J by 5 bases, leaving 16 bases between them. The CDR3 is made up of 15 amino acids. CDR3 residues: CASSRTRATNNEQFF. DNA of the CDR3: TGTGCCAGCAGTCGGACGAGGGCTACTAACAATGAGCAGTTCTTC.

The chain links TRBV4-1 to TRBJ2-1; D not resolved. Between the trimmed V and J ends, which lost 0 bases and 6 bases, there was a span of 9 bases. The CDR3 sequence is 14 residues long. Germline lookup yields CDR1 MGHRA and CDR2 YSYEKL. The DNA of the CDR3 is TGCGCCAGCAGCCAAGACCCGCGAGCCAATGAGCAGTTCTTC. Translated, it gives CASSQDPRANEQFF.

The chain carries TRBV15 and TRBJ1-4; a weak D match, TRBD1 (6 bases). Germline V lookup: CDR1 LNHNV, CDR2 YYDKDF (reference sequence). V shed 8 bases and J shed 0 bases, with 7 bases lying between them. The CDR3 consists of 13 residues. The CDR3 nucleotides are TGTGCCACCTCAGGGGCAACTAATGAAAAACTGTTTTTT. Translating it yields CATSGATNEKLFF.

The rearrangement uses TRBV2 and TRBJ1-2; D remains unclear. The V end lost 4 bases, the J end lost 2 bases, and 8 bases lay between the germline ends. The CDR3 runs 13 residues. Germline V gene sequence: CDR1 SNHLY, CDR2 FYNNEI. The CDR3 is CASSVGPNYGYTF. The DNA for the CDR3 is TGTGCCAGCAGTGTCGGCCCGAACTATGGCTACACCTTC.

This clone was observed a handful of times. The rearrangement links TRBV29-1 to TRBJ2-2; D assignment may be TRBD1 or TRBD2 (5 bases each). Trimming removed 6 bases from V and 1 base from J, with 9 bases in between. Germline-derived CDR1 and CDR2 are SQVTM and ANQGSEA. The CDR3 totals 13 residues. In DNA, the CDR3 is TGCAGCGTCGGGACCTTGAACACCGGGGAGCTGTTTTTT. Its translation: CSVGTLNTGELFF.

The rearrangement joins TRBV25-1 to TRBJ2-2; 9 nucleotides align to TRBD1. This CDR3 comprises 16 residues. Germline V gene data show CDR1 as MGHDK and CDR2 as SYGVNS. Unmatched junction bases numbered 9, after V lost 4 bases and J lost 6 bases. Here the CDR3 reads CASSATGGGGAGELFF. The CDR3 DNA reads TGTGCCAGCAGTGCAACAGGGGGCGGAGGTGCCGGGGAGCTGTTTTTT.

The chain is built from TRBV29-1 and TRBJ2-5, with D perhaps being TRBD1 or TRBD2 (5 bases each). The CDR3 extends over 14 amino acids. In germline, CDR1 is SQVTM, CDR2 ANQGSEA. V shed 4 bases and J shed 3 bases, with 15 bases lying between them. The CDR3 reads CSVGWDGLKETQYF. The CDR3 nucleotides are TGCAGCGTTGGGTGGGACGGTTTGAAAGAGACCCAGTACTTC.

The chain employs TRBV29-1 and TRBJ1-1; D not certain. Germline V gene sequence: CDR1 SQVTM, CDR2 ANQGSEA. The length of the CDR3 is 12 residues. V was cut by 7 bases and J by 1 base, with 10 bases left in between. The CDR3 bases are TGCAGCGCAGGCGCCAGGAACACTGAAGCTTTCTTT. It encodes CSAGARNTEAFF.

The chain carries TRBV10-3 and TRBJ2-5, with TRBD2 matching over 8 bases. Germline V gene sequence: CDR1 ENHRY, CDR2 SYGVKD. This CDR3 has 13 amino acids. This CDR3 is CGRFSGTSGTQYF. CDR3 bases: TGTGGTCGGTTTAGCGGGACCTCGGGGACCCAGTACTTC.

The V and J genes are TRBV7-2 and TRBJ2-7; no reliable D call. Germline assignment: CDR1 SGHTA and CDR2 FQGNSA. The CDR3 sequence is 15 residues long. Trimming left V 8 bases short and J 3 bases short, with 20 bases between. CDR3 sequence reads: CASRLYGETNYEQYF. CDR3 nucleotides: TGTGCCAGCCGGTTATACGGCGAGACGAACTACGAGCAGTACTTC.

V gene TRBV9 combines with J gene TRBJ1-4; TRBD1 agrees at 8 bases. CDR1 is SGDLS, CDR2 YYNGEE, per germline. The CDR3 runs 16 residues. Trimming took 0 bases from V and 8 from J; bases not matched to a gene: 9. CDR3 in DNA: TGTGCCAGCAGCGTAGGGCCAGGGGGCAAGGAGGAAAAACTGTTTTTT. Protein product: CASSVGPGGKEEKLFF.

There are a few counts of this clone. This chain connects TRBV20-1 to TRBJ2-7; no reliable D call. CDR1 and CDR2 from the germline V gene are DFQATT and SNEGSKA (reference sequence). The CDR3 has 11 amino acids. Deletions cut 3 bases from V and 4 bases from J, with 7 bases between. In DNA form, the CDR3 reads TGCAGTGCTAGTCCGGGTTACGAGCAGTACTTC. This sequence encodes CSASPGYEQYF.

V and J are TRBV2 and TRBJ1-3; the D is unclear. The CDR3 is 14 residues long. Trimming left V 2 bases short and J 6 bases short, with 11 bases between. Germline lookup yields CDR1 SNHLY and CDR2 FYNNEI. CDR3 coding DNA: TGTGCCAGCAGTGAAACGGGGAACCTAAACACCATATATTTT. Its protein product is CASSETGNLNTIYF.